The following is a T cell receptor beta chain sequence with its context. Sequencing was performed with immunoSEQ multiplex PCR; in TCRdb, only in-frame clones are kept and a portion is missing. The repertoire holds around 210,000 clones, with 88% as singletons. This CDR3 contains 15 residues. V lost 2 bases, J lost 5 bases, and 15 bases lay in between. The germline CDR1 and CDR2 sequences are SNHLY and FYNNEI. These data come from a study of blood T cell repertoires in COVID-19. The sequence derives from a man in his late teens or twenties with active or convalescent COVID-19. Input material: peripheral blood. The chain is built from TRBV2 and TRBJ1-2; D unresolved. This CDR3 reads CASSENRVTAYGYTF. The CDR3 DNA follows: TGTGCCAGCAGTGAAAACAGAGTAACAGCTTATGGCTACACCTTC.